The T cell receptor beta chain described here comes from a study of blood T cell repertoires in COVID-19. Profiling relied on immunoSEQ multiplex PCR, and the TCRdb table lists in-frame clones only, not all of them. The profile shows fewer than 300,000 clones, 88% of them singletons. Looked up from germline, CDR1 is SQVTM and CDR2 is ANQGSEA. CDR3 length: 14 amino acids. V lost 8 bases and J 1 base, leaving 17 bases between the germline ends. This clonotype was sampled from a woman aged 25 to 39 with acute or convalescent COVID-19. The genes are TRBV29-1 and TRBJ1-1; no definite D call. The sequenced sample consisted of peripheral blood. DNA for the CDR3: TGCAGCACGCGAGGTTCGTATGAGAACACTGAAGCTTTCTTT. Its translation: CSTRGSYENTEAFF.